These 25 T cell receptor beta chains came from one sample sequenced in a study of vaccination and CD4 T cells after COVID-19 (dated by TCRdb to the early 2020s). According to the study, the label for this sample's treatment or condition signals: roughly 11-day PBMC culture with coronavirus spike peptide pools or control peptides (ViraFEST assay). CD4+ T cells from unexposed donors were collected before the COVID-19 pandemic (2011-2018). The library was produced with PCR. Sequencer: Illumina iSeq 100. At the Johns Hopkins FTIC core, DNA from the cultured CD4+ T cells underwent TCR sequencing with the Oncomine TCR Beta short-read assay. TCRdb reprocessing: public reads trimmed at Q25 with fastp, clones called with MiXCR, in-frame beta chains kept. Each entry is one CDR3 protein sequence, shown with its most common DNA and genes. The sample has several thousand distinct CDR3 sequences on record, roughly 34% of them singletons. The ten largest clones take up more than 25% of the sample.

These receptors have no known antigen. Sequences were obtained from CD4+ T cells from blood, cultured in vitro. These receptors were collected from a human donor in good health.

A few counts support this clonotype. The rearrangement links TRBV7-6 to TRBJ1-1, with no clear D. Germline V gene lookup returns CDR1 SGHVS and CDR2 FNYEAQ. CDR3 length equals 12 residues. V lost 8 bases, J lost 4 bases, and 11 bases lay in between. The CDR3 spells CASRSLSTEAFF. In DNA form, the CDR3 reads TGTGCCAGCCGCTCATTGAGCACTGAAGCTTTCTTT. Full variable domain (missing parts from reference TRBV7-6 and TRBJ1-1): GAGVSQSPRYKVTKRGQDVALRCDPISGHVSLYWYRQALGQGPEFLTYFNYEAQQDKSGLPNDRFSAERPEGSISTLTIQRTEQRDSAMYRCASRSLSTEAFFGQGTRLTVV.

The gene calls are TRBV27 and TRBJ2-7; 9 bases fit TRBD1. This CDR3 region has 15 residues. Germline assignment: CDR1 MNHEY and CDR2 SMNVEV (reference sequence). Trimming cost V 5 bases and J 5 bases; bases outside gene matches: 10. This CDR3 reads CASSRPGTGNHEQYF. In DNA form, the CDR3 reads TGTGCCAGCAGTCGGCCGGGGACAGGGAACCACGAGCAGTACTTC.

The rearrangement uses TRBV6-1 and TRBJ1-2; D may be TRBD1 (5 bases). The V gene's germline CDR1 is MNHNS and CDR2 SASEGT. CDR3 length: 12 residues. With 6 bases removed from V and 2 bases from J, the gap between germline ends came to 7 bases. Here the CDR3 DNA reads TGTGCCAGCAGAAGGGACAACTATGGCTACACCTTC. It yields the protein CASRRDNYGYTF.

The chain links TRBV19 to TRBJ1-5; D perhaps matches TRBD1 (6 bases). Germline V gene lookup returns CDR1 LNHDA and CDR2 SQIVND (reference sequence). The ends were cut back, 8 bases at V and 9 bases at J, with 26 bases in the middle. The CDR3 runs 16 residues. CDR3 sequence reads: CASGGHTGFLKWPQHF. The CDR3 DNA sequence: TGTGCCAGTGGCGGACATACAGGGTTCCTAAAATGGCCCCAGCATTTT. Variable domain in full (rest from reference TRBV19 and TRBJ1-5): DGGITQSPKYLFRKEGQNVTLSCEQNLNHDAMYWYRQDPGQGLRLIYYSQIVNDFQKGDIAEGYSVSREKKESFPLTVTSAQKNPTAFYLCASGGHTGFLKWPQHFGDGTRLSIL.

This clonotype is termed medium-sized (0.01 to 0.1%). The genes are TRBV7-2 and TRBJ1-5, with unresolved D. V was clipped by 1 base and J by 5 bases, with 9 bases between them. Germline CDR1 reads SGHTA; CDR2 reads FQGNSA. The CDR3 runs 14 residues. The CDR3 DNA reads TGTGCCAGCAGCTTAGGGTCGGGATATCAGCCCCAGCATTTT. This sequence encodes CASSLGSGYQPQHF.

The chain employs TRBV7-6 and TRBJ1-1; D remains unclear. V dropped 5 bases and J dropped 4 bases, with 11 bases sitting between them. This CDR3 region has 13 residues. The V gene's germline CDR1 is SGHVS and CDR2 FNYEAQ. CDR3 in amino acids: CASSPRVSTEAFF. In nucleotides, the CDR3 is TGTGCCAGCAGCCCACGGGTGAGCACTGAAGCTTTCTTT.

The chain joins TRBV29-1 to TRBJ2-3, with 9 positions matching TRBD2. The CDR3 covers 12 residues. V lost 7 bases, J lost 5 bases, and 4 bases stayed unmatched. The germline V gene encodes CDR1 SQVTM and CDR2 ANQGSEA. The CDR3 loop is CSAKTSGDTQYF. In nucleotides, the CDR3 is TGCAGCGCTAAGACTAGCGGAGATACGCAGTATTTT.

The V call is TRBV9, the J call TRBJ1-5; weak D call: TRBD1 (6 bases). Germline V gene sequence: CDR1 SGDLS, CDR2 YYNGEE. The CDR3 contains 13 residues. V lost 0 bases to trimming and J lost 9 bases, with 10 bases between them. The CDR3 sequence is CASSVARGGPQHF. CDR3 nucleotides: TGTGCCAGCAGCGTAGCTAGGGGGGGGCCCCAGCATTTT.

The chain links TRBV12-3 or TRBV12-4 to TRBJ1-5, with a tentative D call TRBD1 (5 bases). Trimming took 6 bases from V and 0 from J, leaving 9 bases between them. The CDR3 loop spans 14 amino acids. The CDR3 loop reads CASRLDSSNQPQHF. DNA for the CDR3: TGTGCCAGCAGACTCGACAGTAGCAATCAGCCCCAGCATTTT.

This clonotype was detected a few times. The V gene is TRBV15, the J gene TRBJ1-2; 8 bases line up with TRBD1. The V gene end was trimmed by 3 bases and the J gene end by 8 bases; junction bases not matched to a gene: 5. The CDR3 has 13 amino acids. Germline V gene lookup returns CDR1 LNHNV and CDR2 YYDKDF (reference sequence). CDR3 coding DNA: TGTGCCACCAGCAGCTGGACAGGGCTCGGCTACACCTTC. It specifies CATSSWTGLGYTF.

The genes are TRBV20-1 and TRBJ1-5; a possible D gene is TRBD1 (6 bases). V was pared by 6 bases and J by 6 bases, with 18 bases between. The CDR3 runs to 14 residues. Germline V gene sequence: CDR1 DFQATT, CDR2 SNEGSKA (reference sequence). CDR3 in amino acids: CSASGGRLIQPQHF. CDR3 in DNA: TGCAGTGCCAGTGGGGGGCGGTTGATTCAGCCCCAGCATTTT.

In its sample, this clonotype was seen a few times. This sequence joins TRBV15 and TRBJ2-3; 10 bases are shared with TRBD2. CDR1 is LNHNV, CDR2 YYDKDF, per germline (reference sequence). V gave up 5 bases and J gave up 1 base; unmatched junction bases: 6. CDR3 length: 16 residues. CDR3 residues: CATSGGTSDGTDTQYF. CDR3 in DNA: TGTGCCACCAGCGGGGGGACTAGCGACGGCACAGATACGCAGTATTTT. Using reference TRBV15 and TRBJ2-3 for the parts outside the CDR3, the full variable domain is DAMVIQNPRYQVTQFGKPVTLSCSQTLNHNVMYWYQQKSSQAPKLLFHYYDKDFNNEADTPDNFQSRRPNTSFCFLDIRSPGLGDTAMYLCATSGGTSDGTDTQYFGPGTRLTVL.

V usage is TRBV2 and J usage is TRBJ1-6, with D perhaps matching TRBD1 (6 bases). The germline V and J ends were trimmed by 7 bases and 0 bases, with 13 bases remaining between them. Germline loops: CDR1 SNHLY, CDR2 FYNNEI. There are 16 residues in the CDR3. CDR3 loop: CASITGKSSYNSPLHF. Written as DNA, the CDR3 is TGTGCCAGCATCACAGGGAAAAGCTCCTATAATTCACCCCTCCACTTT.

This clonotype was observed a handful of times. The chain joins TRBV20-1 to TRBJ1-1; D uncertain. Deletions cut 3 bases from V and 7 bases from J, with 15 bases between. This CDR3 has 13 amino acids. CDR1 and CDR2 from the germline V gene are DFQATT and SNEGSKA (reference sequence). This chain's CDR3 is CSASATGKSEAFF. For the CDR3, the DNA is TGCAGTGCTAGTGCCACGGGGAAGAGTGAAGCTTTCTTT.

This clonotype was counted a few times. The gene calls are TRBV11-1 and TRBJ1-1; 7 positions match TRBD1. Trimming at V came to 2 bases and at J to 4 bases, leaving 7 bases not matched to a gene. The CDR3 loop spans 15 amino acids. Per the germline V gene, CDR1 is SGHAT and CDR2 is FQDESV (reference sequence). CDR3 residues: CASSLQQGSGTEAFF. The CDR3 DNA sequence: TGTGCCAGCAGCTTACAACAGGGGTCGGGCACTGAAGCTTTCTTT.

This clonotype turned up a few times. The chain has TRBV12-3 or TRBV12-4 and TRBJ2-3; TRBD2 matches at 10 bases. V dropped 5 bases and J dropped 4; count of bases not matched to a gene: 9. This CDR3 region has 16 residues. The CDR3 is CASSHSSSGGPDTQYF. CDR3 nucleotide sequence: TGTGCCAGCAGTCACTCTAGTAGCGGGGGGCCAGATACGCAGTATTTT.

This chain connects TRBV2 to TRBJ2-1; D is uncertain. Germline V lookup: CDR1 SNHLY, CDR2 FYNNEI. V was pared by 1 base and J by 9 bases, with 13 bases between. The CDR3 spans 14 residues. The CDR3 nucleotides are TGTGCCAGCAGTGAAGGTCGTGGTTTTGGTGAGCAGTTCTTC. It translates to CASSEGRGFGEQFF.

There are a few counts of this clonotype. The rearrangement joins TRBV2 to TRBJ1-5; D is perhaps TRBD1 (6 bases). CDR3 length equals 14 residues. Germline V gene data show CDR1 as SNHLY and CDR2 as FYNNEI. Trimming pared 8 bases from V and 1 base from J, leaving 12 bases between. The CDR3 DNA reads as TGTGCCAGCCGGGAGGGGACAAGCAATCAGCCCCAGCATTTT. Translated: CASREGTSNQPQHF.

This chain links TRBV7-6 with TRBJ2-7; 10 bases agree with TRBD1. This CDR3 region has 15 residues. CDR1 is SGHVS, CDR2 FNYEAQ, per germline. J lost 5 bases, V lost 1 base, and 5 bases had no gene match. The CDR3 protein is CASSLGDRGLNEQYF. The CDR3 nucleotides read TGTGCCAGCAGCTTAGGGGACAGGGGCCTAAACGAGCAGTACTTC.

This clonotype was counted only a few times. This chain uses TRBV2 with TRBJ2-3; no definite D call. Germline CDR1 reads SNHLY; CDR2 reads FYNNEI. This CDR3 region has 14 residues. V was pared by 3 bases and J by 0 bases, with 7 bases between. CDR3 nucleotide sequence: TGTGCCAGCAGTGAGGGCTCCAGCACAGATACGCAGTATTTT. Its protein is CASSEGSSTDTQYF.

This clonotype has just a few counts. Written as DNA, the CDR3 is TGTGCCAGCAGCCAATACTCCATCCCCACCGCGGAGGGGAAGTTTCGTCCCCTCCACTTT. Translating gives CASSQYSIPTAEGKFRPLHF. This chain connects TRBV7-8 to TRBJ1-6; possibly TRBD1 for D (5 bases). Between the trimmed V and J ends, which lost 5 bases and 13 bases, there was a span of 36 bases. Germline-derived CDR1 and CDR2 are SGHVS and FQNEAQ. The CDR3 extends over 20 amino acids.

This chain joins TRBV20-1 and TRBJ2-3, with TRBD2 matching over 7 bases. Unmatched junction bases numbered 5, after V lost 3 bases and J lost 2 bases. This CDR3 region has 14 residues. From germline, CDR1 is DFQATT and CDR2 SNEGSKA (reference sequence). The chain's CDR3 is CSASPSGNTDTQYF. The CDR3 nucleotides read TGCAGTGCTAGTCCTAGCGGAAACACAGATACGCAGTATTTT.

The chain employs TRBV21-1 and TRBJ1-6; TRBD1 reflects the table's D call only, with no check against the DNA. TRBV21-1 is a pseudogene segment. The CDR3 contains 19 residues. CDR3 coding DNA: TGTGCCAGCAGCAAAGGGGTTAAAGTTAGGGGAAATTTGCACTCACCCCTCCACTTT. Residues: CASSKGVKVRGNLHSPLHF.

This clonotype showed up just a few times. The junction differs from germline at one of its ends, possibly a read error. The rearrangement links TRBV10-1 to TRBJ1-6; TRBD1 aligns across 7 bases. Germline V gene data show CDR1 as WNHNN and CDR2 as SYGVQD (reference sequence). CDR3 length: 13 amino acids. CDR3 sequence reads: CATGTDYNSPLHF. CDR3 in DNA: TGTGCGACCGGGACAGACTATAATTCACCCCTCCACTTT.

The chain links TRBV30 to TRBJ2-1; D gene uncertain. The germline V gene has CDR1 GTSNPN and CDR2 SVGIG (reference sequence). The V gene lost 2 bases and the J gene lost 8 bases, with 13 bases spanning the gap. This CDR3 region has 13 residues. The DNA of the CDR3 is TGTGCCTGGAGTCCTCATTCGTTCGATGAGCAGTTCTTC. It codes for CAWSPHSFDEQFF.